This T cell receptor (beta chain) appears in the sequencing data of a study of monozygotic twins with inflammatory bowel disease. General study results and limits: Using the inverse Simpson index, IBD patients had lower TCRbeta diversity than healthy co-twins.

In the case of this clonotype: Its target is unknown.

TCRdb re-called the 5' RACE reads; one entry per CDR3 protein, DNA not given. The sample table includes roughly 150,000 distinct CDR3 sequences. The germline gives CDR1 SEHNR, CDR2 FQNEAQ (reference sequence). This CDR3 has 11 amino acids. The receptor's source is a human donor with ulcerative colitis or Crohn's disease, or a healthy co-twin of an affected twin (not recorded which). The chain has TRBV7-9 and TRBJ2-5. The sample comprised blood. The CDR3 sequence: CASSLVGTQYF.